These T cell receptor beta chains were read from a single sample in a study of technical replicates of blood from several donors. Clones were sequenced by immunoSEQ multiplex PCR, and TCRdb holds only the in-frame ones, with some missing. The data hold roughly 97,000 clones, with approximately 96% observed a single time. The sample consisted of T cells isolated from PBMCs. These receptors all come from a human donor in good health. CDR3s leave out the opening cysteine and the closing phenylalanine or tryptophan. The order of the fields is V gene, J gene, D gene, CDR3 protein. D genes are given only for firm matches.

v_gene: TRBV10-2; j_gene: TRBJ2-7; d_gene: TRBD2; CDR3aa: ASGHSGTGTYEQY
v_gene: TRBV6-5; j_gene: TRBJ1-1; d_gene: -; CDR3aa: ASSKGTEAF
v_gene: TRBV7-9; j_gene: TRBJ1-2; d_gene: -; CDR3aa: ASQGDGYT
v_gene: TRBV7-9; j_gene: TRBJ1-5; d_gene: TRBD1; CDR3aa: ASSQTGTGVLQPQH
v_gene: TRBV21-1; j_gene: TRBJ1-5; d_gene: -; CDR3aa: ASSKVGYRGPNQPQH
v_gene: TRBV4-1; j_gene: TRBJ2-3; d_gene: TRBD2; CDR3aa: ASSHYTGTSPTDTQY
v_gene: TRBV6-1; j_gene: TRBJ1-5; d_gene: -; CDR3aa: ASSKVQGMGNQPQH
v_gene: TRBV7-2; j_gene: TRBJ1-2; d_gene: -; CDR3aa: ASSLVITGLDGYT
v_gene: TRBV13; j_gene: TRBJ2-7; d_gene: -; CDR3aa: ASSLGSRANEQY
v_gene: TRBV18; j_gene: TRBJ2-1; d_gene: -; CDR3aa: ASSPTRGGANEQF
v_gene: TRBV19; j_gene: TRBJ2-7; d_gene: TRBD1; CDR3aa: ASNRQGDNEQY
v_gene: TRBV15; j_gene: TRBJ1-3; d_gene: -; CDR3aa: ATSRDRGSSGNTIY
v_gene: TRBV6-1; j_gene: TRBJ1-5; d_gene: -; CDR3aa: ASRDRYSNQPQH
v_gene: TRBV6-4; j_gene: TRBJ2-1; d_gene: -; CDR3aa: ASSDWTKNNEQF
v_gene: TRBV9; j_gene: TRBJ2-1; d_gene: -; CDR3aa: ASSYGNHNEQF
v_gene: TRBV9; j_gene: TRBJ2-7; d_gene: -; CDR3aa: ASSVDGLTAYEQY
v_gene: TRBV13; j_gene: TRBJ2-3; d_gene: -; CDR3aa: VSSLGYTDTQY
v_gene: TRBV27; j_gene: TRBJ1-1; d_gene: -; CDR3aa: ASSADRNTEAF
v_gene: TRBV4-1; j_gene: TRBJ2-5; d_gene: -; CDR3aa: ASSQEELAGWETQY
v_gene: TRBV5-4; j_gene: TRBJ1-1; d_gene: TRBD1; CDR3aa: ASGTGLNTEAF
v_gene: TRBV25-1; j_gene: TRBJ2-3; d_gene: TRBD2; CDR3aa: ASSARGTSGRNTQY
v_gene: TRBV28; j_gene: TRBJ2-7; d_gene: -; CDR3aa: ASSYSISYEQY
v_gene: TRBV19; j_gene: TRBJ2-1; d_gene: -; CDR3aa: ASSTTRRNEQF
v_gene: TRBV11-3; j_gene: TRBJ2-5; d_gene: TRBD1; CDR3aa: ASSAGTGAKETQY
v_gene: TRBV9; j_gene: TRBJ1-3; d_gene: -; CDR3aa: ASSVSRGSGNTIY
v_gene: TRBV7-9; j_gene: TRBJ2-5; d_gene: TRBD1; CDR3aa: ASSVNRGQETQY
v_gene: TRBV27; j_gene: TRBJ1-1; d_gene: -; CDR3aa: ASRLDRINTEAF
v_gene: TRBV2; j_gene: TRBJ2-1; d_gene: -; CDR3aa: ASSSLWLELPNEQF
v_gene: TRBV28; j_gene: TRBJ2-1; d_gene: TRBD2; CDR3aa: ASGLAGGYNEQF
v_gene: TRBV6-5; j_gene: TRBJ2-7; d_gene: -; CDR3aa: ASSSRVNSGPYEQY
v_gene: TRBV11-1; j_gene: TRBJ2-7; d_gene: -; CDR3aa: ASSLRAGEQY
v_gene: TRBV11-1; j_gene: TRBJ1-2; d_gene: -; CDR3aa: ASSSFDGYT
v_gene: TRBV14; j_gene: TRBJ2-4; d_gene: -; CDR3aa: ASSQDLGSQGLNIQY
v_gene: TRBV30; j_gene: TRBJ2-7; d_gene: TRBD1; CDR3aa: AWSRDRGVYEQY
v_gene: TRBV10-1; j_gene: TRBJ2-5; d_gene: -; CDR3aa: ASSGALQETQY